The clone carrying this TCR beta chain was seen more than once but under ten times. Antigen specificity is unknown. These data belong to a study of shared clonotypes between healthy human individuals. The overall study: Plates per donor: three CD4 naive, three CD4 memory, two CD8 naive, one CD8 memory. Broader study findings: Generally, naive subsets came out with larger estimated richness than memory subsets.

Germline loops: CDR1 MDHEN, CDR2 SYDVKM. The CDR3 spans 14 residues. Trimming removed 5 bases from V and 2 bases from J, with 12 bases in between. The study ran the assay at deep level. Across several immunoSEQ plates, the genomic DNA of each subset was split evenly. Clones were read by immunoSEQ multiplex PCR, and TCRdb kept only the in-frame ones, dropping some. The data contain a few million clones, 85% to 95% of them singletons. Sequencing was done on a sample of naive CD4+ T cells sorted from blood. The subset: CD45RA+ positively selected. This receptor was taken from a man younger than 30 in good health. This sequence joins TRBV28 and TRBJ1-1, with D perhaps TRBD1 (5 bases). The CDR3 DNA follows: TGTGCCAGCAGTAATCGGAGGGGAAACACTGAAGCTTTCTTT. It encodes CASSNRRGNTEAFF.